The rows below give T cell receptor beta chains drawn from one sample of a study of blood T cell repertoires in COVID-19. Sequenced by immunoSEQ multiplex PCR; TCRdb stores in-frame clones only, minus some. The sample holds about 49,000 clones, about 85% seen once. Material for sequencing was peripheral blood. All receptors come from a human donor in a cohort sampled during active COVID-19. Both conserved end residues are part of each CDR3. Each record gives: D gene, clone size, J gene, V gene, CDR3 DNA, CDR3 protein. The D gene is left open where the match is weak. A clone size is listed for some rows: how often the clone was seen (once, few, many), or a class if it is expanded.

TRBD2 NA TRBJ2-3 TRBV19 TGTGCCAGCCGTGCTAGCGGGAGTGTGACAGATACGCAGTATTTT CASRASGSVTDTQYF
NA NA TRBJ2-7 TRBV27 TGTGCCAGCAGTCCGACAGTTATATCCGAGCAGTACTTC CASSPTVISEQYF
TRBD2 few TRBJ2-1 TRBV5-4 TGTGCCAGCAGCCCCGCGGGGGGGCCTTTAGGGGAGCAGTTCTTC CASSPAGGPLGEQFF
TRBD1 NA TRBJ1-1 TRBV6-2/TRBV6-3 TGTGCCAGCAGCCCTCTGCCAGACTCGACAGGGCCCCCTGAAGCTTTCTTT CASSPLPDSTGPPEAFF
TRBD1 NA TRBJ2-2 TRBV2 TGTGCCAGCAGTGAATTGTTGACAGGGGTGGCCGGGGAGCTGTTTTTT CASSELLTGVAGELFF
TRBD1 once TRBJ2-2 TRBV5-6 TGTGCCAGCAGAACGGGACAGGGGTACACCGGGGAGCTGTTTTTT CASRTGQGYTGELFF
TRBD1 few TRBJ1-5 TRBV30 TGTGCCTGGACGCCGCGGGGACAGGGGAGTCGACAGCCCCAGCATTTT CAWTPRGQGSRQPQHF
TRBD2 NA TRBJ2-5 TRBV7-6 TGTGCCAGCAGCTCGATGACTAGCGGGGGAGAGACCCAGTACTTC CASSSMTSGGETQYF
TRBD2 NA TRBJ2-2 TRBV2 TGTGCCAGCAGTGTTTTGAGTGGGCTAGCGGGGATGGTAGCCGGGGAGCTGTTTTTT CASSVLSGLAGMVAGELFF
TRBD1 NA TRBJ1-5 TRBV28 TGTGCCAGCAGTTTGACAGGGGGGTATCAGCCCCAGCATTTT CASSLTGGYQPQHF
TRBD1 NA TRBJ1-2 TRBV12-3/TRBV12-4 TGTGCCAGCAGTTTAGGGACAGGGGTCTTCTACACCTTC CASSLGTGVFYTF
NA NA TRBJ1-2 TRBV19 TGTGCCAGTAGTATAGATCTATGGGCACCGAGACCTAACTATGGCTACACCTTC CASSIDLWAPRPNYGYTF
TRBD1 NA TRBJ1-2 TRBV5-3 TGTGCCAGAAGCTTGGAGGCAGGGGGAGTGTATGGCTACACCTTC CARSLEAGGVYGYTF
NA NA TRBJ2-2 TRBV5-5 TGTGCCAGCAGCTTGGGGAGTCTGCTGCTAAACACCGGGGAGCTGTTTTTT CASSLGSLLLNTGELFF
TRBD1 medium-sized TRBJ1-6 TRBV2 TGTGCCAGCGCAAGTGGACAGGGGATTTATTCACCCCTCCACTTT CASASGQGIYSPLHF
NA NA TRBJ1-2 TRBV7-9 TGTGCCAGCAGCCGCGGAGGAGAGGGCTACACCTTC CASSRGGEGYTF
NA NA TRBJ1-2 TRBV19 TGTGCCAGTAGTTCCGGTAAAGGGGACTATGGCTACACCTTC CASSSGKGDYGYTF
NA NA TRBJ2-5 TRBV5-1 TGCGCCAGCAGCTTGGTTGGGGGGGAGACCCAGTACTTC CASSLVGGETQYF
NA NA TRBJ2-1 TRBV12-3/TRBV12-4 TGTGCCAGCACCAGCAGGGGCTCTGGTGAGCAGTTCTTC CASTSRGSGEQFF
TRBD1 NA TRBJ1-6 TRBV5-5 TGTGCCAGCAGCTTGGGTCCGGCAGGGGGCAATTCACCCCTCCACTTT CASSLGPAGGNSPLHF
NA NA TRBJ1-1 TRBV7-3 TGTGCCAGCAGTGCAGGGAACACTGAAGCTTTCTTT CASSAGNTEAFF
NA NA TRBJ1-4 TRBV30 TGTGCCTGGAGTGTTCAGGCTAATGAAAAACTGTTTTTT CAWSVQANEKLFF
NA NA TRBJ1-1 TRBV3-1/TRBV3-2 TGTGCCAGCAGCCAACGATCGGCAGGATCTACTTTCTTT CASSQRSAGSTFF
TRBD1 NA TRBJ1-2 TRBV18 TGTGCCAGCTCACCCTCCGGACAGGGGAATGGCTACACCTTC CASSPSGQGNGYTF
TRBD1 NA TRBJ1-5 TRBV15 TGTGCCACCAGCAGAGTTCCTGGAGAGACAGGGGGTACCGAGGGCAATCAGCCCCAGCATTTT CATSRVPGETGGTEGNQPQHF
TRBD2 NA TRBJ2-1 TRBV5-1 TGCGCCAGCAGCGTCACCTGGGGGGGACCCTACAATGAGCAGTTCTTC CASSVTWGGPYNEQFF
TRBD2 NA TRBJ2-3 TRBV6-6 TGTGCCAGCAGTCGAACAGGGGAGGTAGCGGGGGACACAGATACGCAGTATTTT CASSRTGEVAGDTDTQYF
NA NA TRBJ1-5 TRBV28 TGTGCCATCAATTTAGGGGGGGGGTTTAGCAATCAGCCCCAGCATTTT CAINLGGGFSNQPQHF
NA NA TRBJ1-5 TRBV6-5 TGTGCCAGCAACCAACAACTAAATCAGCCCCAGCATTTT CASNQQLNQPQHF
NA NA TRBJ1-6 TRBV10-3 TGTGCCATCAGTGATGCGCAGGGCTCCTATAATTCACCCCTCCACTTT CAISDAQGSYNSPLHF
NA NA TRBJ2-5 TRBV5-4 TGTGCCAGCAGCTTGCTAGTTGCAGAGACCCAGTACTTC CASSLLVAETQYF
TRBD1 NA TRBJ1-6 TRBV2 TGTGCCACCGTCCCCGGGACAGCTAATTCACCCCTCCACTTT CATVPGTANSPLHF
TRBD2 few TRBJ2-7 TRBV10-3 TGTGCCATCAGGGGGACTAGCGGAAGCTACGAGCAGTACTTC CAIRGTSGSYEQYF
NA NA TRBJ2-1 TRBV27 TGTGCCAGCACCGGACAGAATAACAATGAGCAGTTCTTC CASTGQNNNEQFF
NA NA TRBJ2-1 TRBV9 TGTGCCAGCAGCGTAGCCCCCCTTAGCGGATCTTACAATGAGCAGTTCTTC CASSVAPLSGSYNEQFF
TRBD1 NA TRBJ2-7 TRBV5-6 TGTGCCAGCAGCTGGACAGGGGTAGACGAGCAGTACTTC CASSWTGVDEQYF
TRBD1 NA TRBJ2-7 TRBV27 TGTGCCAGCAGACCAAAACCGGACAGGTACTACGAGCAGTACTTC CASRPKPDRYYEQYF
TRBD1 once TRBJ1-4 TRBV5-5 TGTGCCAGCAGCTTGGCGGGGGACAGGTCAAATGAAAAACTGTTTTTT CASSLAGDRSNEKLFF
TRBD2 once TRBJ2-1 TRBV24-1 TGTGCCACCAGTGATCCCGGACTAGCGGGAGGAGTAGGCTCCTACAATGAGCAGTTCTTC CATSDPGLAGGVGSYNEQFF
NA once TRBJ2-2 TRBV6-5 TGTGCCAGCAGTTATCACGGTGTGACGAACACCGGGGAGCTGTTTTTT CASSYHGVTNTGELFF
NA NA TRBJ2-3 TRBV19 TGTGCCAGTAGTACAGGGGTTGGTGGCACAGATACGCAGTATTTT CASSTGVGGTDTQYF
NA NA TRBJ2-2 TRBV21-1 TGTGCCAGCAGCGTGGCAGGGTCGGTCACCGGGGAGCTGTTTTTT CASSVAGSVTGELFF
NA NA TRBJ2-7 TRBV11-2 TGTGCCAGCAGCTTAAGTATTGGACAAGCCAACGAGCAGTACTTC CASSLSIGQANEQYF
TRBD1 NA TRBJ2-6 TRBV19 TGTGCCAGTAGACCCTGGGACAGGGCAACCGGGGCCAACGTCCTGACTTTC CASRPWDRATGANVLTF
TRBD1 NA TRBJ2-5 TRBV5-1 TGCGCCAGCAGCTCCGGGACAGCCGAAGAGACCCAGTACTTC CASSSGTAEETQYF
NA NA TRBJ2-3 TRBV24-1 TGTGCCACCCGGGGGTCTACAGATACGCAGTATTTT CATRGSTDTQYF
TRBD1 NA TRBJ2-2 TRBV12-3/TRBV12-4 TGTGCCGGGGGAACAGGGGTCACCGGGGAGCTGTTTTTT CAGGTGVTGELFF
NA NA TRBJ1-1 TRBV28 TGTGCCAGCAGCTCCCCCCGACAGGTGAACACTGAAGCTTTCTTT CASSSPRQVNTEAFF
TRBD1 NA TRBJ2-7 TRBV10-3 TGTGCCATCAGTAGGACAGGGGGCGAGTTAGTCTCGGAGCAGTACTTC CAISRTGGELVSEQYF
NA NA TRBJ2-7 TRBV5-1 TGCGCCAGCAGCTTGGCCGCGGCAGGGGTAAAAGAGCAGTACTTC CASSLAAAGVKEQYF
NA few TRBJ1-2 TRBV30 TGTGCCTGGAGCCCGGACTTTGGAGTGGGTGGCTACACCTTC CAWSPDFGVGGYTF
TRBD2 NA TRBJ2-1 TRBV6-5 TGTGCCGTACACGGGGGGGCCAGTCTCAATGAGCAGTTCTTC CAVHGGASLNEQFF
NA NA TRBJ2-2 TRBV9 TGTGCCAGCAGCGTAACTCCCCAGGTTTATGCCGGGGAGCTGTTTTTT CASSVTPQVYAGELFF